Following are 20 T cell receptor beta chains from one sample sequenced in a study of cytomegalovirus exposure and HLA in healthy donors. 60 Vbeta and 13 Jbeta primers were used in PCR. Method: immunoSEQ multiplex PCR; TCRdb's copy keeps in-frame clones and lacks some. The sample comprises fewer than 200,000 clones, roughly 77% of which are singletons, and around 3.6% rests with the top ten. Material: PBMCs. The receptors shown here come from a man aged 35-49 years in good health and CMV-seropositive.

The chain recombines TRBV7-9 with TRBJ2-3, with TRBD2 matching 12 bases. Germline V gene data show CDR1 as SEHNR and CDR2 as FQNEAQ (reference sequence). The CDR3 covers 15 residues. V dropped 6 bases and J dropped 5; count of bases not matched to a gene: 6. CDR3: CASSPSGGGLDTQYF. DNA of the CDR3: TGTGCCAGCAGTCCTAGCGGGGGGGGGTTAGATACGCAGTATTTT.

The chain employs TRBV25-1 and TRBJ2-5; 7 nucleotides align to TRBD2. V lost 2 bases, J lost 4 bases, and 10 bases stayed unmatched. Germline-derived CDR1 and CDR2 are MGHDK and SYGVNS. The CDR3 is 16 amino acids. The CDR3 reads CASSEGGGGPRETQYF. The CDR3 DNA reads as TGTGCCAGCAGTGAAGGGGGGGGAGGGCCCCGAGAGACCCAGTACTTC.

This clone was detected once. As DNA, the CDR3 is TGTGCCAGCAGTCCCGGACTAGTCTCAGATACGCAGTATTTT. It yields the protein CASSPGLVSDTQYF. This chain joins TRBV2 and TRBJ2-3, with TRBD2 matching 7 bases. CDR1 SNHLY and CDR2 FYNNEI come from the germline V gene. V lost 5 bases to trimming and J lost 4 bases; unmatched junction nucleotides: 6. The CDR3 is 14 amino acids.

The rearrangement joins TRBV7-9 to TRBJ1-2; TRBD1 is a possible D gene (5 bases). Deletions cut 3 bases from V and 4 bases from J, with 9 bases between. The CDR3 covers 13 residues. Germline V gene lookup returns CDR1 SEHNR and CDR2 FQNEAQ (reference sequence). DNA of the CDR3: TGTGCCAGCAGCTTCAGGGATACCTATGGCTACACCTTC. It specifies CASSFRDTYGYTF.

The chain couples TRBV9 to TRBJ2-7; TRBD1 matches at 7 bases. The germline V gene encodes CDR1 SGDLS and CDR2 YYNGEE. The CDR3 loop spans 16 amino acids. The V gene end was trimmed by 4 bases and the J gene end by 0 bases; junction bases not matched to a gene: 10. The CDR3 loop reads CASSPLTGLSSYEQYF. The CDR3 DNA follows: TGTGCCAGCAGCCCTTTGACAGGGTTGAGCTCCTACGAGCAGTACTTC.

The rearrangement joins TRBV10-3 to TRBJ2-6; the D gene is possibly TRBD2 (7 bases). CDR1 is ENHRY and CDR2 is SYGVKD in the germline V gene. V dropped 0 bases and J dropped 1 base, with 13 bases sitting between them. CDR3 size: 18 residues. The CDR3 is CAISESRGASSGANVLTF. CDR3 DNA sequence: TGTGCCATCAGTGAGTCACGGGGGGCAAGTTCTGGGGCCAACGTCCTGACTTTC.

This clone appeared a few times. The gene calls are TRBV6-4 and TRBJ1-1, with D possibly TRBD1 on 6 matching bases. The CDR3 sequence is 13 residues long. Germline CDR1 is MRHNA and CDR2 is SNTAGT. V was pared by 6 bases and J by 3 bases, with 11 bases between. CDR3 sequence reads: CASRVDSYTEAFF. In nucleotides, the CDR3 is TGTGCCAGCAGGGTGGACAGCTACACTGAAGCTTTCTTT.

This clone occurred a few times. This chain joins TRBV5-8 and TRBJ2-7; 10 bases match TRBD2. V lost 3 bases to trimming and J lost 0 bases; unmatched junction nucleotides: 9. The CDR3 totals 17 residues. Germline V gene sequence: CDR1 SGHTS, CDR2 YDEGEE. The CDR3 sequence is CASSSQRTSGSSYEQYF. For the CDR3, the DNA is TGTGCCAGCAGCTCCCAGAGGACTAGCGGAAGCTCCTACGAGCAGTACTTC. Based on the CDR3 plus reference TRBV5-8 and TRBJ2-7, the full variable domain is EAGVTQSPTHLIKTRGQQATLRCSPISGHTSVYWYQQALGLGLQFLLWYDEGEERNRGNFPPRFSGRQFPNYSSELNVNALELEDSALYLCASSSQRTSGSSYEQYFGPGTRLTVT.

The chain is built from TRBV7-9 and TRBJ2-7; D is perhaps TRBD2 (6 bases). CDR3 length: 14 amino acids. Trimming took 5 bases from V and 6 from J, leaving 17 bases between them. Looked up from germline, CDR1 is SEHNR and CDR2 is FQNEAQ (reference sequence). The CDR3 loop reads CASSRDSQPREQYF. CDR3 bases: TGTGCCAGCAGCCGGGACTCCCAACCCCGCGAGCAGTACTTC.

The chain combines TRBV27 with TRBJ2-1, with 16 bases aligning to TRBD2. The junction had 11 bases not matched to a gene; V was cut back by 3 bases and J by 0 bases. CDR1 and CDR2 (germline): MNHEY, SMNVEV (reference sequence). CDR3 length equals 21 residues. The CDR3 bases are TGTGCCAGCAGTTTGGAGGGGACTAGCGGGAGGGTGCCAAGCTCCTACAATGAGCAGTTCTTC. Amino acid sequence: CASSLEGTSGRVPSSYNEQFF.

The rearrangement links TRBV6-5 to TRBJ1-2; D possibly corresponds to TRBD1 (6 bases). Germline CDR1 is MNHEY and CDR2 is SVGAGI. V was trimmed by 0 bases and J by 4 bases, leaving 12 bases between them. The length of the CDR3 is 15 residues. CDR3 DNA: TGTGCCAGCAGTTACTCGCGGGGGGCGGGCTATGGCTACACCTTC. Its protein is CASSYSRGAGYGYTF.

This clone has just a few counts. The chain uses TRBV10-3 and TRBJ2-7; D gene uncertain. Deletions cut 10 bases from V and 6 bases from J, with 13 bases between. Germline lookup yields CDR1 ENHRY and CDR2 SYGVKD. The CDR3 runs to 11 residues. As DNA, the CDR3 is TGTGCCACCGGATCTTCGGGCGAGCAGTACTTC. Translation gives CATGSSGEQYF.

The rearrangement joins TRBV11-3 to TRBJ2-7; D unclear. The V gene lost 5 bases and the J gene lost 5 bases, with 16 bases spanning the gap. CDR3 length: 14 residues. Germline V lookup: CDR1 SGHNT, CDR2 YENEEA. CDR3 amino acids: CASSDSRSSHEQYF. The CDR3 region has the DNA TGTGCCAGCAGCGACTCTAGAAGTTCCCACGAGCAGTACTTC.

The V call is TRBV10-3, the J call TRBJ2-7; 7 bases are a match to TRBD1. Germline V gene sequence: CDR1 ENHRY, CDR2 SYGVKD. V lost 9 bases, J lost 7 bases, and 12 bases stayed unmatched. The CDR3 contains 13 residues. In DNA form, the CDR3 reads TGTGCCATTGCTCAAAGGACAGGCTATGAGCAGTACTTC. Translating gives CAIAQRTGYEQYF.

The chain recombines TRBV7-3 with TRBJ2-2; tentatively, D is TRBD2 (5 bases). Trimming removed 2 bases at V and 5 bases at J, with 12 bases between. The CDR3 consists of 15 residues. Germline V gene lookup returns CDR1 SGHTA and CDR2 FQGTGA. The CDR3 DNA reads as TGTGCCAGCAGCTTATCATTCGGGAATACCGGGGAGCTGTTTTTT. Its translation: CASSLSFGNTGELFF.

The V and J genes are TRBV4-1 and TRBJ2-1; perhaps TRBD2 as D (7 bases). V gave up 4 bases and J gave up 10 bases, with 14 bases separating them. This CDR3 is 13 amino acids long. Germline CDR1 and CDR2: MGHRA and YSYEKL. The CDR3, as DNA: TGCGCCAGCAGCCCCTACGGGGGGCTGGAGCAGTTCTTC. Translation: CASSPYGGLEQFF.

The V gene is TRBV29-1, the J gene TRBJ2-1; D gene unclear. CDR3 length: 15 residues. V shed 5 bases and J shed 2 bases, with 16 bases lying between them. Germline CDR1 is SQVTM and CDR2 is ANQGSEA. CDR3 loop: CSVLPIRSTYNEQFF. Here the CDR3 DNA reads TGCAGCGTTCTCCCTATAAGGAGTACCTACAATGAGCAGTTCTTC.

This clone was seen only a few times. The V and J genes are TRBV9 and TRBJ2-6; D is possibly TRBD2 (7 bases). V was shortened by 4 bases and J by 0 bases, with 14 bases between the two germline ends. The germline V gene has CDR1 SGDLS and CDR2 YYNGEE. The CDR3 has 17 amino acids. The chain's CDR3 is CASSSRGGNSGANVLTF. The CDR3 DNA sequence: TGTGCCAGCAGCTCAAGGGGGGGAAACTCTGGGGCCAACGTCCTGACTTTC.

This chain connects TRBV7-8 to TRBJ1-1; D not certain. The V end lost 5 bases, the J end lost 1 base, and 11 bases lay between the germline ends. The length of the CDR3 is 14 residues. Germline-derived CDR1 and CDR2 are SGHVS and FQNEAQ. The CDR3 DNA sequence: TGTGCCAGCAGCCTTAGACGGGGGAACACTGAAGCTTTCTTT. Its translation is CASSLRRGNTEAFF.

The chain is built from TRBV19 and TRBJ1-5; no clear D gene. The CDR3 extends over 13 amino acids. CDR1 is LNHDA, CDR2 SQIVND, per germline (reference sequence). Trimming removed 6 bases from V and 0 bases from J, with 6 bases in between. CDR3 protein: CASSTDSNQPQHF. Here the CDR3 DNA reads TGTGCCAGTAGCACAGATAGCAATCAGCCCCAGCATTTT.